This T cell receptor beta chain was observed in a study of radiotherapy plus CTLA-4 blockade in lung cancer. Using immunoSEQ multiplex PCR, the repertoire was profiled, and TCRdb retains in-frame clones only, with some absent. The table lists roughly 80,000 clones, 78% of them singletons. Germline V gives CDR1 MNHNS, CDR2 SASEGT. J was trimmed by 4 bases and V by 6 bases; bases with no gene match: 11. The CDR3 has 15 residues. This clone appeared once. This chain connects TRBV6-1 to TRBJ1-1, with 7 bases identical to TRBD1. The source material was peripheral blood, sampled from a patient treated with radiotherapy plus ipilimumab. This clonotype was sampled from a human donor with non-small cell lung cancer who had a partial response to radiotherapy plus ipilimumab. Some clones in this sample may be carry-over from other donors' samples. The CDR3 reads CASRHRGRKSTEAFF. In nucleotides, the CDR3 is TGTGCCAGCAGACACAGGGGACGGAAGAGCACTGAAGCTTTCTTT.